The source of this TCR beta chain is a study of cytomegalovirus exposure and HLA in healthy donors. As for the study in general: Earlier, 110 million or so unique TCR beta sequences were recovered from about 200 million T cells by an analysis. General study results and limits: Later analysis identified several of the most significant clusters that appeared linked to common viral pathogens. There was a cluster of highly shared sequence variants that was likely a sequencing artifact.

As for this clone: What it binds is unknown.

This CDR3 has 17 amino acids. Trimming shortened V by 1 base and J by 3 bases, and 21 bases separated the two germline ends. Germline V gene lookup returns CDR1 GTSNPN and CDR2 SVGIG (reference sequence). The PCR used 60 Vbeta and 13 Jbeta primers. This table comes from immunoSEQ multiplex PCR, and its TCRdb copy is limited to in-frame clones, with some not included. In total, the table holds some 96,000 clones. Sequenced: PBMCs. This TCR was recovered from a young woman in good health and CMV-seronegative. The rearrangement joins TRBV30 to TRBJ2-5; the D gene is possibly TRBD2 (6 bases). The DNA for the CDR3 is TGTGCCTGGAGTGACGGACTTCCGGGACTCGGGGAAGAGACCCAGTACTTC. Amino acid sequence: CAWSDGLPGLGEETQYF.